The 6 T cell receptor beta chains given below trace back to one sample, sequenced in a study of blood T cell repertoires in COVID-19. The assay was immunoSEQ multiplex PCR, and TCRdb's table has in-frame clones only and misses some. The data show tens of thousands of clones, roughly 87% seen once. Sequenced: peripheral blood. The receptor set was obtained from a man aged 45-65 years with COVID-19, enrolled during active disease.

The CDR3 reads CSVGGSTGELFF. The CDR3 region has the DNA TGCAGCGTTGGAGGGTCCACCGGGGAGCTGTTTTTT. The V and J genes are TRBV29-1 and TRBJ2-2; D is perhaps TRBD2 (5 bases). V was trimmed by 4 bases and J by 4 bases, leaving 7 bases between them. In germline, CDR1 is SQVTM, CDR2 ANQGSEA. The CDR3 consists of 12 residues.

V usage is TRBV4-1 and J usage is TRBJ2-7; 12 bases are shared with TRBD2. The germline gives CDR1 MGHRA, CDR2 YSYEKL. Trimming at V came to 4 bases and at J to 2 bases, leaving 9 bases not matched to a gene. The CDR3 consists of 17 residues. Here the CDR3 reads CASSLTPLAGGPYEQYF. CDR3 sequence (DNA): TGCGCCAGCAGCCTAACTCCGCTAGCGGGAGGGCCCTACGAGCAGTACTTC.

CDR3 DNA: TGTGCCAGCAGTTACCCCCCCGGACAGGGATCGGGTGAAGCTTTCTTT. Its protein product is CASSYPPGQGSGEAFF. J is TRBJ1-1 and V is TRBV6-6, with 8 bases matching TRBD1. V trimming: 2 bases; J trimming: 7 bases; junction bases outside the gene matches: 12. This CDR3 contains 16 residues. Germline CDR1 reads MNHNY; CDR2 reads SVGAGI (reference sequence).

The rearrangement joins TRBV4-1 to TRBJ1-2; 8 bases fit TRBD1. CDR3 size: 15 residues. V lost 0 bases and J lost 6; bases outside the gene matches: 6. Germline assignment: CDR1 MGHRA and CDR2 YSYEKL. The CDR3 DNA reads as TGCGCCAGCAGCCAAGATCCCGCAGGGGGCAATGGCTACACCTTC. This sequence encodes CASSQDPAGGNGYTF.

CDR3 DNA: TGTGCCAGCAGCGTAGGACAGGGGGCGAACACCGGGGAGCTGTTTTTT. Encoded protein: CASSVGQGANTGELFF. The chain couples TRBV9 to TRBJ2-2; 9 bases match TRBD1. Per the germline V gene, CDR1 is SGDLS and CDR2 is YYNGEE. The trim removed 0 bases at V and 0 bases at J, leaving 0 bases unmatched. The CDR3 loop spans 16 amino acids.

The gene calls are TRBV6-2 or TRBV6-3 and TRBJ1-6; tentatively, D is TRBD1 (6 bases). Trimming left V 0 bases short and J 3 bases short, with 12 bases between. The CDR3 totals 17 residues. Germline lookup yields CDR1 MNHEY and CDR2 SVGEGT. CDR3 residues: CASSYSRTRGYNSPLHF. The CDR3 DNA follows: TGTGCCAGCAGTTACTCGAGGACCAGGGGCTATAATTCACCCCTCCACTTT.